The clone carrying this T cell receptor (beta chain) was seen many times. As yet, its antigen is unknown. Hyperthyroidism in the patients, aged 18 to 65, was newly diagnosed and under 2 months in duration. Not enrolled were patients with uncontrolled infection, other autoimmune disease, pregnancy or lactation. Under 12 ml fresh peripheral blood yielded the PBMCs. CDR1 is SGHVS, CDR2 FNYEAQ, per germline. The CDR3 runs 14 residues. With V trimmed by 5 bases and J by 9 bases, 8 bases remained unmatched. This specimen comes from a study of T cells in Graves' hyperthyroidism and ophthalmopathy. Whole-study results and caveats: Researchers report that a 13 V-J model separated ophthalmopathy from stable hyperthyroidism.

The TCR beta CDR3 regions underwent amplification using RNA transcripts as the source. HTBI primers drove first-round RT-PCR of the TCR CDR3. TCRdb reprocessed the multiplex PCR reads via MiXCR and lists one record per CDR3 protein. The table lists over 150,000 distinct CDR3 sequences, 15% to 20% of them singletons. The material sequenced was blood. The J gene is TRBJ1-5, the V gene TRBV7-6; TRBD1 matches at 9 bases. The clonotype originates from a woman aged 50 to 65 with Graves' hyperthyroidism. DNA for the CDR3: TGTGCCAGCAGCGCGGGACAGGGCGAGCCGCCCCAGCATTTT. This sequence encodes CASSAGQGEPPQHF. Variable domain in full (rest from reference TRBV7-6 and TRBJ1-5): GAGVSQSPRYKVTKRGQDVALRCDPISGHVSLYWYRQALGQGPEFLTYFNYEAQQDKSGLPNDRFSAERPEGSISTLTIQRTEQRDSAMYRCASSAGQGEPPQHFGDGTRLSIL.